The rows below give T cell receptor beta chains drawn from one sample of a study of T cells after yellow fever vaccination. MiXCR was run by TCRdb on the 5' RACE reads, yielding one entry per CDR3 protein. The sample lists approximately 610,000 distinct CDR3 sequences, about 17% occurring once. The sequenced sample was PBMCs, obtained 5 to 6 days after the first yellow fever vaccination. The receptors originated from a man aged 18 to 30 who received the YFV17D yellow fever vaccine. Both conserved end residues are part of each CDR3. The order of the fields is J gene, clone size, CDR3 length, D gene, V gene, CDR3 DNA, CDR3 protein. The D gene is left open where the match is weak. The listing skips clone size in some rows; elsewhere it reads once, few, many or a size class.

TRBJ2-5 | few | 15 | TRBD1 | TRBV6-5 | TGTGCCAGCAGTTATTCTGCAGGGGGCGCGGAGACCCAGTACTTC | CASSYSAGGAETQYF
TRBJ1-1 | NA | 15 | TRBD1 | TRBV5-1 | TGCGCCAGCAGCTGGGACAGGGGGTCGGGCACTGAAGCTTTCTTT | CASSWDRGSGTEAFF
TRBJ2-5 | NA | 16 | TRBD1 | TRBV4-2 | TGTGCCAGCAGCCAACCGACAGGGGGGTACCAAGAGACCCAGTACTTC | CASSQPTGGYQETQYF
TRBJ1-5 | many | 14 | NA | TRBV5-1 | TGTGCCAGCAGCTCGACAGGTGGGAATCAGCCCCAGCATTTT | CASSSTGGNQPQHF
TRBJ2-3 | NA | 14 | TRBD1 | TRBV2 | TGTGCCCTAGGGGGCCAGCCCAGATCCGCTACGCAGTATTTT | CALGGQPRSATQYF
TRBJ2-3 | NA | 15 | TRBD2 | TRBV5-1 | TGCGCCAGCAGCTTGGGCGGGGGTACCGTCGATACGCAGTATTTT | CASSLGGGTVDTQYF
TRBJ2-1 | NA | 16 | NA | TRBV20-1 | TGCAGTGCTAGAGAAATGGTGCGGGGGCCCTACAATGAGCAGTTCTTC | CSAREMVRGPYNEQFF
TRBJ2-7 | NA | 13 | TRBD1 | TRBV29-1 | TGCAGCGTCACGAGGACAGGGCCCAACGAGCAGTACTTC | CSVTRTGPNEQYF
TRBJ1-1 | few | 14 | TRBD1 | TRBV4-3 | TGCGCCAGCAGCCAGCGACAGGGGAGCACTGAAGCTTTCTTT | CASSQRQGSTEAFF
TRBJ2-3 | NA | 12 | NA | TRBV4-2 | TGTGCCAGCAGCCAAACGTTGGATACGCAGTATTTT | CASSQTLDTQYF
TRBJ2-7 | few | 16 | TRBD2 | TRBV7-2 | TGTGCCAGCAGCCCACACCCGGGACTAGCCAGCTACGAGCAGTACTTC | CASSPHPGLASYEQYF
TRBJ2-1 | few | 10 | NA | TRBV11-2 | TGTGCCAGCAGCTTAATTGAGCAGTTCTTC | CASSLIEQFF
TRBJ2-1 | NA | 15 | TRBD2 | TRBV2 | TGTGCCAGCAGACCGGGACTAGCGGGGTCGGGAGAGCAGTTCTTC | CASRPGLAGSGEQFF
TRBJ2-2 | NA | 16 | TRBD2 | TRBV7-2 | TGTGCCAGCAGCTTAGGGGGACTAGCCCGCACCGGGGAGCTGTTTTTT | CASSLGGLARTGELFF
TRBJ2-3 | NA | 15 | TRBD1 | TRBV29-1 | TGCAGCGTGAGGCCGCGGACAGGAAACACAGATACGCAGTATTTT | CSVRPRTGNTDTQYF
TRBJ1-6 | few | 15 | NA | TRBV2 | TGTGCCAGCATCGGGCAGCTGATAAATAATTCACCCCTCCACTTT | CASIGQLINNSPLHF
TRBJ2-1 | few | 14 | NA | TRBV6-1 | TGTGCCAGCAGCCGGGTAGCGGCATACAATGAGCAGTTCTTC | CASSRVAAYNEQFF
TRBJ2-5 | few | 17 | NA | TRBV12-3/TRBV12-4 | TGTGCCAGCAGCCCCCGGGACCATCGTTTGAACCAAGAGACCCAGTACTTC | CASSPRDHRLNQETQYF
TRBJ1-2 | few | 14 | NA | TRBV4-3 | TGCGCCAGCAGCCATGACCGGGAGATCTATGGCTACACCTTC | CASSHDREIYGYTF
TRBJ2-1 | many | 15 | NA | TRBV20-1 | TGCAGTGCTAGAGTGTCGGGACGTGGGGACCGTGAGCAGTTCTTC | CSARVSGRGDREQFF
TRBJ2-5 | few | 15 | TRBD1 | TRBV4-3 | TGCGCCAGCAGCCAGCGACAGGGAATGAAGGAGACCCAGTACTTC | CASSQRQGMKETQYF
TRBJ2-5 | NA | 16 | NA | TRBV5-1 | TGCGCCAGCGCGGCTATTCGGCCTGTTCTGCAAGAGACCCAGTACTTC | CASAAIRPVLQETQYF
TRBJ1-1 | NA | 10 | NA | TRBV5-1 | TGCGCCAGCAAGGGGGACGGGCCTTTCTTT | CASKGDGPFF
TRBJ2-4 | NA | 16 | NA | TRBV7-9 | TGTGCCAGCAGCTTAAGTTCCAGGGAAGCCAAAAACATTCAGTACTTC | CASSLSSREAKNIQYF
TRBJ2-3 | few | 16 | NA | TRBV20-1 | TGCAGTGCTCGGGTCACTGGCGGGGGGACAGGAGATACGCAGTATTTT | CSARVTGGGTGDTQYF
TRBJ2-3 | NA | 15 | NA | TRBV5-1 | TGCGCCAGCAGCCTGCTTGGCAGGGATACAGATACGCAGTATTTT | CASSLLGRDTDTQYF
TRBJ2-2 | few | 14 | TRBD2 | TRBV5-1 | TGCGCCAGCAGCCCGGGACTAGACCCCGGGGAGCTGTTTTTT | CASSPGLDPGELFF
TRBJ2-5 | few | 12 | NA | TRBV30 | TGTGCCTGGAGTGTAATGGAAGAGACCCAGTACTTC | CAWSVMEETQYF
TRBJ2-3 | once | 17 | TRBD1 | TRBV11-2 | TGTGCCAGCAGCTTAGTCTACCGGGACAGGGTCCCAGATACGCAGTATTTT | CASSLVYRDRVPDTQYF
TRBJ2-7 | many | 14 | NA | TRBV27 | TGTGCCAGCAGTTTAACGTGGCCATCCTACGAGCAGTACTTC | CASSLTWPSYEQYF
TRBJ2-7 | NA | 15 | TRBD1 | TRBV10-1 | TGCGCCAGCAGTGGCCGGGGACAGGGTGCCTACGAGCAGTACTTC | CASSGRGQGAYEQYF
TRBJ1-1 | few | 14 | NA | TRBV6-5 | TGTGCCAGCAGTTACGGGAAGGGCCTCACTGAAGCTTTCTTT | CASSYGKGLTEAFF
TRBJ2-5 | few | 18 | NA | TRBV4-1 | TGCGCCAGCAGCCAAGACCTCCGACTTGACTGGCGGGGAGAGACCCAGTACTTC | CASSQDLRLDWRGETQYF
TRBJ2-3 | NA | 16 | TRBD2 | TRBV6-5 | TGTGCCAGCAGTTACATAGGCGGGGGATTCACAGATACGCAGTATTTT | CASSYIGGGFTDTQYF
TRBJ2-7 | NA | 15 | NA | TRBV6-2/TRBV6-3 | TGTGCCAGCAGTTTGTGGGGCGGAATCTCCTACGAGCAGTACTTC | CASSLWGGISYEQYF
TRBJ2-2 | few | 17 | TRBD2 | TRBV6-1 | TGTGCCAGCAGTGAAGCTACTAGCGGGGGCGGGACCGGGGAGCTGTTTTTT | CASSEATSGGGTGELFF
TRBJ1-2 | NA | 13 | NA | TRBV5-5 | TGTGCCAGCAGCCTCCCTATGGGCTATGGCTACACCTTC | CASSLPMGYGYTF
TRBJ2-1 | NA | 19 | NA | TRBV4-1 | TGCGCCAGCAGCCAAGGTGTGAGGGGAAGGGGGTCTCCCTACAATGAGCAGTTCTTC | CASSQGVRGRGSPYNEQFF
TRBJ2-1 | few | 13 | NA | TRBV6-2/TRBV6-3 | TGTGCCAGCAGTTACTCTCACATAAATGAGCAGTTCTTC | CASSYSHINEQFF
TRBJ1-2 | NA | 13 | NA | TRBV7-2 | TGTGCCAGCAGTCGAGAGGGAGACTATGGCTACACCTTC | CASSREGDYGYTF
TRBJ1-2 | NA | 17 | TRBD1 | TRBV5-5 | TGTGCCAGCAGCTTGGAGCCCGAGACAGGGACTAACTATGGCTACACCTTC | CASSLEPETGTNYGYTF
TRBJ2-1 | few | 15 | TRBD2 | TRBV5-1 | TGCGCCAGCAGCTTGATTCTAGCGGCTGGGAATGAGCAGTTCTTC | CASSLILAAGNEQFF
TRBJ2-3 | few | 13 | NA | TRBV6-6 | TGTGCCAGCAGTTACTCCCACACAGATACGCAGTATTTT | CASSYSHTDTQYF
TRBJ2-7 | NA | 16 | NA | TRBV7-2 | TGTGCCAGCAGCTTTGATTTAGGGAACCCCCGCTACGAGCAGTACTTC | CASSFDLGNPRYEQYF
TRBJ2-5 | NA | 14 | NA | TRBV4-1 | TGCGCCAGCAGCCAAGATACAGTCCAAGAGACCCAGTACTTC | CASSQDTVQETQYF
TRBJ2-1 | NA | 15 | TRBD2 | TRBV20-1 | TGCAGTGCTAGTCCCTGGCGGGGGGGCTACAATGAGCAGTTCTTC | CSASPWRGGYNEQFF
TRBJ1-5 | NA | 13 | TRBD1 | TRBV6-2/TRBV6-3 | TGTGCCAGCACGATGGACAGGGTCCAGCCCCAGCATTTT | CASTMDRVQPQHF
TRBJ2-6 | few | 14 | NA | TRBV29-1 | TGCAGCGTTGATGGGGGGACTGGGGCCAACGTCCTGACTTTC | CSVDGGTGANVLTF
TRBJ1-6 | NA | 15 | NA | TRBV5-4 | TGTGCCAGCAGCTTGGATGGCTTCGGGAATTCACCCCTCCACTTT | CASSLDGFGNSPLHF
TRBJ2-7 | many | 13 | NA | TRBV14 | TGTGCCAGCAGCCAGGGCCTGGGATACGAGCAGTACTTC | CASSQGLGYEQYF
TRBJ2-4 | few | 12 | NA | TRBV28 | TGTGCCAGCAGTGGGAACATAAACATTCAGTACTTC | CASSGNINIQYF
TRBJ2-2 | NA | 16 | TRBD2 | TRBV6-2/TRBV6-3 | TGTGCCAGCAGTTACGGGACTAGCGGGGGTACCGGGGAGCTGTTTTTT | CASSYGTSGGTGELFF
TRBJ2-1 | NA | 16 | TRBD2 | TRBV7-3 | TGTGCCAGCAGCTTGTACCGGGGGGGGCGAAACAATGAGCAGTTCTTC | CASSLYRGGRNNEQFF
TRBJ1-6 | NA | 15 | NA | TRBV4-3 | TGCGCCAGCAGCCAAGCGGGGACAAAGAATTCACCCCTCCACTTT | CASSQAGTKNSPLHF
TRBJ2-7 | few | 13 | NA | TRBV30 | TGTGCCTGTTCGGCAGGGGATTTGGGCGAGCAGTACTTC | CACSAGDLGEQYF
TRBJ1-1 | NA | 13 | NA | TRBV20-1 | TGCAGTGCTCACGACGGTATGAACACTGAAGCTTTCTTT | CSAHDGMNTEAFF